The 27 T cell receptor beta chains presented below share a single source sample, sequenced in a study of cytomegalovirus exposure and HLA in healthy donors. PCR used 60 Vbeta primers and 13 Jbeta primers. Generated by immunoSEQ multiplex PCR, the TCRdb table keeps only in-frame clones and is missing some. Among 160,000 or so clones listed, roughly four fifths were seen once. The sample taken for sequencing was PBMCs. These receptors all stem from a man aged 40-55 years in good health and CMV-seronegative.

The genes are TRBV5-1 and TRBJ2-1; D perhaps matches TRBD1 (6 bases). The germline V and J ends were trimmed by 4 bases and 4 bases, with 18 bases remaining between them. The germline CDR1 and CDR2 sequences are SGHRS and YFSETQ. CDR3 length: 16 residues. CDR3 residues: CASSPVAGGSYNEQFF. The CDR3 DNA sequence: TGCGCCAGCAGCCCGGTTGCTGGGGGCTCGTACAATGAGCAGTTCTTC.

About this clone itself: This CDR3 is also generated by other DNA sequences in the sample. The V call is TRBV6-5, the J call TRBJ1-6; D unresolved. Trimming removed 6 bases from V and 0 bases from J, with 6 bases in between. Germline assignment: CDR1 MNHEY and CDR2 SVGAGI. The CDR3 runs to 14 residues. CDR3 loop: CASRQSSYNSPLHF. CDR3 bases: TGTGCCAGCAGACAGAGCTCCTATAATTCACCCCTCCACTTT.

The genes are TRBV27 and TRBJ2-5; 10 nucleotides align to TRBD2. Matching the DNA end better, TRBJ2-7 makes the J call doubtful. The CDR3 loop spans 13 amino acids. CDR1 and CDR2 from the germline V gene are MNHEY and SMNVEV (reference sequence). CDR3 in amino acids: CATPGLADYEQYF. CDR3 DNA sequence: TGTGCCACCCCCGGACTAGCGGACTACGAGCAGTACTTC.

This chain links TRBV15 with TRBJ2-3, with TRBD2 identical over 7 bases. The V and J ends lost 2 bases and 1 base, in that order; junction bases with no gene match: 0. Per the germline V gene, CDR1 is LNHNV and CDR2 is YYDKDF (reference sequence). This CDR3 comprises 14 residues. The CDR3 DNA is TGTGCCACCAGCAGACTAGCGGGCACAGATACGCAGTATTTT. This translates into CATSRLAGTDTQYF.

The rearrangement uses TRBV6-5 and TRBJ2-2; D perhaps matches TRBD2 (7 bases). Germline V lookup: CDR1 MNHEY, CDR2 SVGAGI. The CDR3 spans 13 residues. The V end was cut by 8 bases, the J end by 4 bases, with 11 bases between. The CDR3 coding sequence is TGTGCCAGCCGGGGGGCCCTCACCGGGGAGCTGTTTTTT. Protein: CASRGALTGELFF.

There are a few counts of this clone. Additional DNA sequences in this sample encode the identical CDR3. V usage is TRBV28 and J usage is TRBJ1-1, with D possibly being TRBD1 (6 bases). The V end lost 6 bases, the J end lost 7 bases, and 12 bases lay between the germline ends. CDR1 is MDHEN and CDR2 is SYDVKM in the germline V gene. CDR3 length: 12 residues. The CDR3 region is CASSLGQFEAFF. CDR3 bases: TGTGCCAGCAGCTTGGGACAATTTGAAGCTTTCTTT.

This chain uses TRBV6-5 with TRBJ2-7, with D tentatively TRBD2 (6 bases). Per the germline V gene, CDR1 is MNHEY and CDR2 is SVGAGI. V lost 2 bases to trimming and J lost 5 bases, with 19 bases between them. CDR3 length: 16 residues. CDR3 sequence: CASSYGRTGLKDEQYF. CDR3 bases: TGTGCCAGCAGTTACGGGAGGACGGGGCTGAAGGACGAGCAGTACTTC.

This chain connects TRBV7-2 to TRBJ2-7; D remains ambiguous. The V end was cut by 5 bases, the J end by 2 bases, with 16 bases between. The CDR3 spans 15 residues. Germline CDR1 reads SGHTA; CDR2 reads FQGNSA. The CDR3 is CASSQLASLAYEQYF. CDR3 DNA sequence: TGTGCCAGCAGCCAACTCGCCTCCTTGGCCTACGAGCAGTACTTC.

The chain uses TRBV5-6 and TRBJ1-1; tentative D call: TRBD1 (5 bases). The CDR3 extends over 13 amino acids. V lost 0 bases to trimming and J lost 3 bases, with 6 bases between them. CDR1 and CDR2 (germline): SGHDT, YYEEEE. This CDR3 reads CASSLVGDTEAFF. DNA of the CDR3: TGTGCCAGCAGCTTGGTAGGGGACACTGAAGCTTTCTTT.

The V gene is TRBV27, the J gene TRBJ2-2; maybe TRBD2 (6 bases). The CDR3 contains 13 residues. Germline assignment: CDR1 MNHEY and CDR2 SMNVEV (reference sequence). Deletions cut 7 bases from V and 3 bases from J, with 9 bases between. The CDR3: CASTLAYTGELFF. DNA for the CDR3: TGTGCCAGCACGCTAGCGTACACCGGGGAGCTGTTTTTT.

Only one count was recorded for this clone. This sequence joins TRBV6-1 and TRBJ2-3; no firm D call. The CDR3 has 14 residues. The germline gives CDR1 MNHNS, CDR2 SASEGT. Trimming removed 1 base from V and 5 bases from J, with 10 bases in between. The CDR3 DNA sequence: TGTGCCAGCAGTGAAGTGGGCGCGATAGATACGCAGTATTTT. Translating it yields CASSEVGAIDTQYF.

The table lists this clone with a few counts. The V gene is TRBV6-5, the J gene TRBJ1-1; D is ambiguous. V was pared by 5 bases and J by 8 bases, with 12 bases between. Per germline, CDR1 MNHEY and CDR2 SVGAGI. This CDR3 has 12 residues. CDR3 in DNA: TGTGCCAGCAGTGACATCGGCGAAGAAGCTTTCTTT. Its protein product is CASSDIGEEAFF.

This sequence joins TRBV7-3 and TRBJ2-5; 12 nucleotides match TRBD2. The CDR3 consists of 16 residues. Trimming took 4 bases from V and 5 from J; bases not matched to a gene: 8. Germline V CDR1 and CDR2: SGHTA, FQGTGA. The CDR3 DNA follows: TGTGCCAGCAGCTCTCCCCCTAGCGGGGGGGCGGAGACCCAGTACTTC. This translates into CASSSPPSGGAETQYF. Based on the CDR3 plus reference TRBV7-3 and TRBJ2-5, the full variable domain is GAGVSQTPSNKVTEKGKYVELRCDPISGHTALYWYRQSLGQGPEFLIYFQGTGAADDSGLPNDRFFAVRPEGSVSTLKIQRTERGDSAVYLCASSSPPSGGAETQYFGPGTRLLVL.

The CDR3 here is CSARGQRGAFF. The CDR3 DNA is TGCAGTGCTCGCGGGCAGAGAGGAGCTTTCTTT. This chain connects TRBV20-1 to TRBJ1-1; unclear D gene. The CDR3 has 11 residues. Trimming removed 5 bases at V and 10 bases at J, with 14 bases between. Germline V gene data show CDR1 as DFQATT and CDR2 as SNEGSKA (reference sequence).

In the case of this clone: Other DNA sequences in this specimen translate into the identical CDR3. CDR3 coding DNA: TGTGCCAGCAGCTTGGGAGTAGCGGGAAACACGGATACGCAGTATTTT. It translates to CASSLGVAGNTDTQYF. This chain links TRBV5-6 with TRBJ2-3; 8 nucleotides match TRBD2. Germline V gives CDR1 SGHDT, CDR2 YYEEEE. Trimming at V came to 0 bases and at J to 6 bases, leaving 9 bases not matched to a gene. This CDR3 is built from 16 residues.

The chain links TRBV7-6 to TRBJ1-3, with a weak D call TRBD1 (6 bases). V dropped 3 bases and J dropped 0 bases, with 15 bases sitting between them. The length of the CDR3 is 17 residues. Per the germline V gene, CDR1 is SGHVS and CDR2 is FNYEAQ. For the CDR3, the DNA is TGTGCCAGCAGCTTCCTTTTGGACAGCAACTCTGGAAACACCATATATTTT. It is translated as CASSFLLDSNSGNTIYF.

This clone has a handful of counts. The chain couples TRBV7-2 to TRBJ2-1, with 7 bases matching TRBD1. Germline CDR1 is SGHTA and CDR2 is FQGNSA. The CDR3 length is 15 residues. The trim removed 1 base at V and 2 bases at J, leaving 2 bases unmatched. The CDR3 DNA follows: TGTGCCAGCAGCTTAGGACAGGGACCCTACAATGAGCAGTTCTTC. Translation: CASSLGQGPYNEQFF.

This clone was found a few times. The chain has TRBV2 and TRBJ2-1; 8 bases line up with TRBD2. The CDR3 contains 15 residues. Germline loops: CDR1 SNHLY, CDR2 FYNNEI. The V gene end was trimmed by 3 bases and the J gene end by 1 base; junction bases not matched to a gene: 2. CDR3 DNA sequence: TGTGCCAGCAGTGAGGTAGCGGGGTCCTACAATGAGCAGTTCTTC. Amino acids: CASSEVAGSYNEQFF.

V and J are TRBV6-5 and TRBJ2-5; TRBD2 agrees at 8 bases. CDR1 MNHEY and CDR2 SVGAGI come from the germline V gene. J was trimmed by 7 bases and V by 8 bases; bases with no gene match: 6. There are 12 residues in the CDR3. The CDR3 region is CASLGRGGTQYF. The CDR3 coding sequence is TGTGCCAGCCTTGGCCGGGGGGGGACCCAGTACTTC.

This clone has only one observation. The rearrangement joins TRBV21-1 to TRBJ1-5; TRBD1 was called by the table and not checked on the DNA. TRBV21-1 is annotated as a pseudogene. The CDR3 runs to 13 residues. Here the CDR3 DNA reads TGTGCCAGCAGCCGACAGGCCAATCAGCCCCAGCATTTT. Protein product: CASSRQANQPQHF.

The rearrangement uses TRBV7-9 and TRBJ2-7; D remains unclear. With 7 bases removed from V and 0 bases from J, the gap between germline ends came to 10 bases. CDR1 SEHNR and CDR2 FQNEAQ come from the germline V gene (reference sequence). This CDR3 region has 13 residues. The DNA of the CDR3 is TGTGCCAGCACGGGTCGGAGCTCCTACGAGCAGTACTTC. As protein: CASTGRSSYEQYF.

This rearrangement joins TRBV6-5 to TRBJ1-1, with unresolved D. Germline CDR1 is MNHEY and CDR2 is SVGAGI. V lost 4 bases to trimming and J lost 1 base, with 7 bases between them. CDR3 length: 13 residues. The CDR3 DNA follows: TGTGCCAGCAGTTCCCGGGGGAACACTGAAGCTTTCTTT. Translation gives CASSSRGNTEAFF.

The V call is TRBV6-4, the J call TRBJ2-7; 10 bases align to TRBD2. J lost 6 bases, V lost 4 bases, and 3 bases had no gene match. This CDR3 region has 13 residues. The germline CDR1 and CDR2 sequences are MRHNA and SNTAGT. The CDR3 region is CASSGLAGAEQYF. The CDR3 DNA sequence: TGTGCCAGCAGTGGCCTAGCGGGGGCCGAGCAGTACTTC.

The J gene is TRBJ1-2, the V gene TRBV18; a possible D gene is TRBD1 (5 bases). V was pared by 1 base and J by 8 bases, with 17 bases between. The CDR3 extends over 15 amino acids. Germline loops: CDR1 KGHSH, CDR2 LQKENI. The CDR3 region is CASSPLPIGEGGYTF. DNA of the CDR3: TGTGCCAGCTCACCACTTCCGATAGGGGAGGGAGGCTACACCTTC.

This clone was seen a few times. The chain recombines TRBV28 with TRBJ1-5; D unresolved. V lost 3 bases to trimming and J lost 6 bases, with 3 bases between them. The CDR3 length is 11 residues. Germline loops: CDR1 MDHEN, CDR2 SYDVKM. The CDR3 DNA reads TGTGCCAGCAGTTTCCGTCAGCCCCAGCATTTT. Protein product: CASSFRQPQHF.

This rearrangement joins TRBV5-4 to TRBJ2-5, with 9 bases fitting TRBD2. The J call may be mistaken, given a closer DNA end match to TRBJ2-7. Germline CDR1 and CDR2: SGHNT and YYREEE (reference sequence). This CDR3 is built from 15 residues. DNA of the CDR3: TGTGCCAGCAGCTTGGAGGGCGGGGGGGCCTACGAGCAGTACTTC. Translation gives CASSLEGGGAYEQYF.

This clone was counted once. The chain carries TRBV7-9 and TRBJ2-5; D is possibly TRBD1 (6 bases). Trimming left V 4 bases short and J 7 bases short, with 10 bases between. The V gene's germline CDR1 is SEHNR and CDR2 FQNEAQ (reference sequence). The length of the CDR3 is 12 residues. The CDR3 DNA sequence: TGTGCCAGCAGCTCGCAAGGGGGGACCCAGTACTTC. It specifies CASSSQGGTQYF.